Listed here is a single T cell receptor beta chain. The source of the sample is a study of T cell changes during pregnancy in multiple sclerosis. The method was immunoSEQ multiplex PCR; TCRdb's version includes in-frame clones alone and lacks a portion of them. The sample comprises under 60,000 clones, 92% of which are singletons, and less than 0.65% rests with the top ten. The CDR3 loop spans 13 amino acids. CDR1 is LNHDA, CDR2 SQIVND, per germline (reference sequence). V was clipped by 8 bases and J by 4 bases; unmatched bases: 2. The source of this sequence is a female donor with multiple sclerosis, enrolled in a pregnancy study. This sample comprised CD4+ T cells from peripheral blood mononuclear cells, obtained after pregnancy. The chain employs TRBV19 and TRBJ1-5, with TRBD1 identical over 10 bases. This CDR3 reads CASWTGGNQPQHF. The CDR3 region has the DNA TGTGCCAGTTGGACAGGGGGTAATCAGCCCCAGCATTTT.